This T cell receptor (beta chain) was identified in a study of blood T cell repertoires in COVID-19. CDR3 length: 15 amino acids. After removal of 5 bases from V and 4 bases from J, the junction contained 7 bases not matched to a gene. The germline gives CDR1 MNHEY, CDR2 SVGEGT. Sequencing was performed with immunoSEQ multiplex PCR; in TCRdb, only in-frame clones are kept and a portion is missing. This table has some 68,000 clones, about nine tenths appearing once. The specimen was peripheral blood. This sequence was found in a man aged 45-60 years with active COVID-19. The chain links TRBV6-2 or TRBV6-3 to TRBJ2-7; 11 bases match TRBD1. The DNA for the CDR3 is TGTGCCAGCAGTCAGGACAGGGGGCGCATGTACGAGCAGTACTTC. It codes for CASSQDRGRMYEQYF.